A selection of T cell receptor beta chains follows, all from one sample in a study of blood T cells in healthy people across ages. TCRdb re-called the 5' RACE reads through MiXCR, storing one row per CDR3 protein. The sample records roughly 700,000 distinct CDR3 sequences, 25% being singletons. This sample was shared with a second study, whose subject was T cells of mothers and their children.

The sample was blood. Receptors originate from a boy younger than 18 in good health. The CDR3 runs from the conserved cysteine through the conserved F or W. D genes are given only for firm matches. Part of the rows lack a size; the others show once, few, many or a class for expanded clones.

size: few
J: TRBJ2-7
V: TRBV7-2
D: NA
DNA: TGTGCCAGCAAGAGAGGGTACGAGCAGTACTTC
CDR3: CASKRGYEQYF

size: few
J: TRBJ2-5
V: TRBV7-9
D: TRBD1
DNA: TGTGCCAGCAGCTTACCTCTCCGGGACAGGGTGGAGACCCAGTACTTC
CDR3: CASSLPLRDRVETQYF

size: NA
J: TRBJ1-1
V: TRBV11-2
D: NA
DNA: TGTGCCAGCAGCTTAAATGCGGTGACTGAAGCTTTCTTT
CDR3: CASSLNAVTEAFF

size: once
J: TRBJ2-3
V: TRBV29-1
D: TRBD2
DNA: TGCAGCGTTATACGGGAGGGAGATACGCAGTATTTT
CDR3: CSVIREGDTQYF

size: NA
J: TRBJ2-3
V: TRBV6-2/TRBV6-3
D: NA
DNA: TGTGCCAGCAGTTACGGCGGGGTCACAGATACGCAGTATTTT
CDR3: CASSYGGVTDTQYF

size: NA
J: TRBJ2-3
V: TRBV12-3/TRBV12-4
D: TRBD2
DNA: TGTGCCAGCAGACCAGCGGGAACAGATGTGCAGTATTTT
CDR3: CASRPAGTDVQYF

size: NA
J: TRBJ2-5
V: TRBV15
D: NA
DNA: TGTGCCACCAGCAGAGATCGCGGGGAGCGAGAGACCCAGTACTTC
CDR3: CATSRDRGERETQYF

size: NA
J: TRBJ2-5
V: TRBV7-9
D: NA
DNA: TGTGCCAGCACCCCCTCCTGGGGGGAGACCCAGTACTTC
CDR3: CASTPSWGETQYF

size: NA
J: TRBJ2-2
V: TRBV4-1
D: TRBD2
DNA: TGCGCCAGCAGCCAAGTTCGTAGCGGGACCCCCACCGGGGAGCTGTTTTTT
CDR3: CASSQVRSGTPTGELFF

size: NA
J: TRBJ2-1
V: TRBV20-1
D: TRBD2
DNA: TGCAGTGCTAGAGGACTAGCGGGAGAAGGTGAGCAGTTCTTC
CDR3: CSARGLAGEGEQFF

size: NA
J: TRBJ2-7
V: TRBV6-1
D: TRBD2
DNA: TGTGCCAGCAGTGAAGTTGACGGGAGGGGAAGGTACGAGCAGTACTTC
CDR3: CASSEVDGRGRYEQYF

size: NA
J: TRBJ2-7
V: TRBV12-3/TRBV12-4
D: NA
DNA: TGTGCCAGCAGTTACAGGGATATGGACGAGCAGTACTTC
CDR3: CASSYRDMDEQYF

size: few
J: TRBJ2-1
V: TRBV7-3
D: NA
DNA: TGTGCCAGCAGCTTTAGAGGGGACGTCGATGAGCAGTTCTTC
CDR3: CASSFRGDVDEQFF

size: NA
J: TRBJ2-7
V: TRBV11-1
D: TRBD1
DNA: TGTGCCAGCAGCATGGACAGGAACTACGAGCAGTACTTC
CDR3: CASSMDRNYEQYF

size: NA
J: TRBJ2-3
V: TRBV5-1
D: TRBD2
DNA: TGCGCCAGCAGCTTGAGGACTAGCGGCACAGATACGCAGTATTTT
CDR3: CASSLRTSGTDTQYF

size: NA
J: TRBJ2-7
V: TRBV6-5
D: NA
DNA: TGTGCCAGCAGTTTCCTGGAATCGTCGGAGCAGTACTTC
CDR3: CASSFLESSEQYF

size: few
J: TRBJ1-2
V: TRBV24-1
D: NA
DNA: TGTGCCACCAGTGACCGACGTGGCTACACCTTC
CDR3: CATSDRRGYTF

size: NA
J: TRBJ2-5
V: TRBV4-1
D: NA
DNA: TGCGCCAGCAGCCAAGGGTACTTAAACAGGGCGCAGGAGACCCAGTACTTC
CDR3: CASSQGYLNRAQETQYF

size: few
J: TRBJ2-4
V: TRBV12-3/TRBV12-4
D: TRBD1
DNA: TGTGCCAGCAGCCAACTCCAGGGGGCTCCGGGCATTCAGTACTTC
CDR3: CASSQLQGAPGIQYF

size: NA
J: TRBJ2-5
V: TRBV4-2
D: NA
DNA: TGTGCCAGCAGCCAAGACCGAGGGCAGGCGAAAGAGACCCAGTACTTC
CDR3: CASSQDRGQAKETQYF

size: NA
J: TRBJ2-1
V: TRBV7-9
D: NA
DNA: TGTGCCAGCATCGATATTTTAGAGGGAGCCCCCTACAATGAGCAGTTCTTC
CDR3: CASIDILEGAPYNEQFF

size: NA
J: TRBJ2-2
V: TRBV12-3/TRBV12-4
D: NA
DNA: TGTGCCAGCAGTTTAGAGGTTGGCAGTAACACCGGGGAGCTGTTTTTT
CDR3: CASSLEVGSNTGELFF

size: few
J: TRBJ2-5
V: TRBV29-1
D: NA
DNA: TGCAGCGTTGAAAGTGGGCAGTGGGGGGAGACCCAGTACTTC
CDR3: CSVESGQWGETQYF

size: once
J: TRBJ1-4
V: TRBV12-3/TRBV12-4
D: NA
DNA: TGTGCCAGCAGACTCGTAGGTGAAAAACTGTTTTTT
CDR3: CASRLVGEKLFF

size: NA
J: TRBJ1-5
V: TRBV7-2
D: TRBD1
DNA: TGTGCCAGCAGCTTAGACGGGGGGTATCAGGGGGCCCAGCATTTT
CDR3: CASSLDGGYQGAQHF

size: few
J: TRBJ1-4
V: TRBV6-1
D: NA
DNA: TGTGCCAGCAGTGAACGGGGGAAGGGGGAAAAACTGTTTTTT
CDR3: CASSERGKGEKLFF

size: NA
J: TRBJ2-5
V: TRBV24-1
D: TRBD1
DNA: TGTGCCACCAGTGAGCGGACAGGCCCTCAAGAGACCCAGTACTTC
CDR3: CATSERTGPQETQYF

size: NA
J: TRBJ1-4
V: TRBV29-1
D: NA
DNA: TGCAGCGTATACAGCGCAACTAATGAAAAACTGTTTTTT
CDR3: CSVYSATNEKLFF

size: NA
J: TRBJ2-5
V: TRBV9
D: TRBD1
DNA: TGTGCCAGCAGCGTAGGGGTTGGGACAGGGATAGAGACCCAGTACTTC
CDR3: CASSVGVGTGIETQYF